This T cell receptor beta chain was captured by sequencing in a study of response to subunit inactivated influenza vaccine. Study results and caveats: With each seasonal influenza vaccination, the authors suggested, few new T cells are recruited.

Of note for this clonotype: The antigen is unknown.

TCRdb re-called the RT-PCR reads with MiXCR, one entry per CDR3 protein. The data show around 500,000 distinct CDR3 sequences, with roughly 11% seen just once and approximately 12% held by the top ten. Germline assignment: CDR1 SNHLY and CDR2 FYNNEI. The CDR3 consists of 17 residues. The V gene lost 0 bases and the J gene lost 0 bases, with 13 bases spanning the gap. The chain carries TRBV2 and TRBJ2-3, with D perhaps TRBD1 (6 bases). The material sequenced was PBMCs from blood, taken more than 35 days after vaccination. This sequence was found in a man aged 50 to 60 who received an inactivated influenza vaccine. CDR3 sequence: CASSEALGAFSTDTQYF. Written as DNA, the CDR3 is TGTGCCAGCAGTGAAGCCTTGGGGGCATTTAGCACAGATACGCAGTATTTT.